A single sample gave rise to the 5 T cell receptor beta chains below, sequenced in a study of shared clonotypes between healthy human individuals. Profiled with immunoSEQ multiplex PCR; TCRdb holds only in-frame clones, not every one. The table has around 2.5 million clones, over 85% seen once. What was sequenced was naive CD4+ T cells from PBMCs. Subset here: CD45RA+ positively selected. Source of these receptors: a young man in good health. Some clones in this sample may be carry-over from other donors' samples.

CDR3 bases: TGTGCCAGCAGCTTGGAGCCGGGGGACAATGAGCAGTTCTTC. This encodes CASSLEPGDNEQFF. The chain combines TRBV5-4 with TRBJ2-1; TRBD2 is a possible D gene (6 bases). This CDR3 has 14 amino acids. With 0 bases removed from V and 5 bases from J, the gap between germline ends came to 9 bases. Germline loops: CDR1 SGHNT, CDR2 YYREEE (reference sequence).

J is TRBJ2-2 and V is TRBV5-4, with D possibly TRBD1 on 5 matching bases. Germline assignment: CDR1 SGHNT and CDR2 YYREEE (reference sequence). Trimming left V 4 bases short and J 5 bases short, with 21 bases between. The CDR3 is 17 amino acids. This CDR3 is CASSQTKPGRTTGELFF. In DNA, the CDR3 is TGTGCCAGCAGCCAAACAAAACCGGGCCGGACAACCGGGGAGCTGTTTTTT.

The chain carries TRBV5-6 and TRBJ2-5; D may match TRBD1 or TRBD2 (5 bases each). There are 16 residues in the CDR3. Germline V CDR1 and CDR2: SGHDT, YYEEEE. V lost 0 bases to trimming and J lost 1 base, with 13 bases between them. The CDR3 sequence is CASSLAGTFPQETQYF. The CDR3 nucleotides are TGTGCCAGCAGCTTGGCAGGGACCTTTCCCCAAGAGACCCAGTACTTC.

The chain couples TRBV6-5 to TRBJ2-2, with D possibly being TRBD1 (5 bases). V lost 7 bases to trimming and J lost 1 base, with 7 bases between them. The CDR3 is 13 amino acids. The germline gives CDR1 MNHEY, CDR2 SVGAGI. CDR3 DNA: TGTGCCAGCATAGGGGTGAACACCGGGGAGCTGTTTTTT. It specifies CASIGVNTGELFF.

The chain links TRBV30 to TRBJ2-3; 11 nucleotides match TRBD2. V gave up 0 bases and J gave up 3 bases; unmatched junction bases: 2. CDR3 size: 15 residues. CDR1 and CDR2 (germline): GTSNPN, SVGIG (reference sequence). The CDR3 bases are TGTGCCTGGAGTGTAAGACTAGCGGGAACAGATACGCAGTATTTT. Its protein is CAWSVRLAGTDTQYF.